This is a list of T cell receptor beta chains from one sample in a study of blood T cell repertoires in COVID-19. Generated by immunoSEQ multiplex PCR, the TCRdb table keeps only in-frame clones and is missing some. The data show more than 250,000 clones, roughly 84% seen once. The sequenced sample was peripheral blood. These TCRs come from a man in his fifties or sixties with active or convalescent COVID-19. CDR3s include the opening cysteine and the closing phenylalanine or tryptophan. The D gene is left open where the match is weak. Size is stated for part of the rows, as once, few or many counts, or as a class when the clone is expanded.

clone_size,d_call,v_call,j_call,cdr3_length,cdr3_nt,cdr3_aa
.,.,TRBV3-1/TRBV3-2,TRBJ2-2,14,TGTGCCAGCAGCCAAGCCCCCCCTTCCGGGGAGCTGTTTTTT,CASSQAPPSGELFF
.,.,TRBV11-3,TRBJ1-4,14,TGTGCCAGCAGCTTAGGGGGAGCTAATGAAAAACTGTTTTTT,CASSLGGANEKLFF
.,.,TRBV6-1,TRBJ2-7,15,TGTGCCAGCAGTGACACCATGAGGCGGTTAAGCGCCTGCCGCTTC,CASSDTMRRLSACRF
.,.,TRBV19,TRBJ1-5,14,TGTGCCAGTAGCCCCCTTGCGGCACGTCAGCCCCAGCATTTT,CASSPLAARQPQHF
.,.,TRBV4-1,TRBJ1-2,18,TGCGCCAGCAGCCAAGGTCGTCGTGATAAATTAGCTAACTATGGCTACACCTTC,CASSQGRRDKLANYGYTF
.,TRBD1,TRBV27,TRBJ1-3,20,TGTGCCAGCAGAAGTTTACTAAAGGGGGGACAGGGCCCGGAGGGAAACACCATATATTTT,CASRSLLKGGQGPEGNTIYF
few,.,TRBV4-3,TRBJ1-6,14,TGCGCCAGCAGCCAAGCGGGATATAATTCACCCCTCCACTTT,CASSQAGYNSPLHF
.,TRBD1,TRBV27,TRBJ1-2,17,TGTGCCAGCAGTTCCCTCGCCGCGGGACAGGGTAACTATGGCTACACCTTC,CASSSLAAGQGNYGYTF
once,TRBD1,TRBV4-3,TRBJ1-1,13,TGCGCCAGCAGCCGTGGATGGGACAGCGAAGCTTTCTTT,CASSRGWDSEAFF
few,TRBD2,TRBV9,TRBJ2-2,16,TGTGCCAGCAGCGTAGGCGGCGGGAGGGCCACCGGGGAGCTGTTTTTT,CASSVGGGRATGELFF
once,.,TRBV5-1,TRBJ1-3,15,TGCGCCAGCAGCCTCTTCGCAGGTACTGGAAACACCATATATTTT,CASSLFAGTGNTIYF
.,TRBD1,TRBV9,TRBJ2-6,18,TGTGCCAGCAGCGTAGACCGACAGGGAGTAGGAGGGGCCAACGTCCTGACTTTC,CASSVDRQGVGGANVLTF
.,TRBD1,TRBV24-1,TRBJ2-7,16,TGTGCCACCAGTGACCGGGACAGGGCCCCTTTCTACGAGCAGTACTTC,CATSDRDRAPFYEQYF
.,.,TRBV27,TRBJ1-4,14,TGTGCCACAGCCGGGGGGCCAACTAATGAAAAACTGTTTTTT,CATAGGPTNEKLFF
.,.,TRBV10-2,TRBJ1-2,15,TGCGCCAGCACCGCGAGCGAACGGGGGTTGAGAAGCTACACCTTC,CASTASERGLRSYTF
.,TRBD1,TRBV18,TRBJ2-7,16,TGTGCCAGCTCACCGAGACAGGGGACCACATTAAACGAGCAGTACTTC,CASSPRQGTTLNEQYF
once,.,TRBV6-4,TRBJ1-2,13,TGTGCCAGCAGCGCCGGGAAGGGCTATGGCTACACCTTC,CASSAGKGYGYTF
.,.,TRBV5-1,TRBJ2-1,16,TGCGCCAGCAGCGGGGGGAGAGGGCCCCCCTACAATGAGCAGTTCTTC,CASSGGRGPPYNEQFF
.,TRBD2,TRBV27,TRBJ2-1,17,TGTGCCAGCAGTTTATTCCCGTCTAGCGGGGGGGCCACTGAGCAGTTCTTC,CASSLFPSSGGATEQFF
.,.,TRBV5-5,TRBJ1-1,16,TGTGCCAGCAGCTTGGAGTTCGGACAGCTGAACACTGAAGCTTTCTTT,CASSLEFGQLNTEAFF
once,TRBD2,TRBV29-1,TRBJ2-4,20,TGCAGCGTCGAGGGGACTAGTCTGGGACTCGTGGGGCCCGCCAAAAACATTCAGTACTTC,CSVEGTSLGLVGPAKNIQYF
once,.,TRBV19,TRBJ2-7,16,TGTGCCAGTAGTAAACGCCAGGGTGGGGGGACCTACGAGCAGTACTTC,CASSKRQGGGTYEQYF
few,TRBD1,TRBV28,TRBJ1-6,14,TGTGCCAGCAGGCGGACAGGGCGGCCCGAAGGCCTCCACTTT,CASRRTGRPEGLHF
.,.,TRBV6-5,TRBJ2-5,14,TGTGCCAGCAGTTATCAGGAGGGGTCGGAGACCCAGTACTTC,CASSYQEGSETQYF
.,.,TRBV19,TRBJ2-3,13,TGTGCCAGTAGAGCGCGGAGTTCAGATACGCAGTATTTT,CASRARSSDTQYF
once,TRBD1,TRBV28,TRBJ1-2,18,TGTGCCAGCACCATTACAGGGGGGGGGATTTTAGGGAGCTATGGCTACACCTTC,CASTITGGGILGSYGYTF
once,TRBD1,TRBV4-1,TRBJ1-6,17,TGCGCCAGCAGCCAAGAAGGTAGTACAGGGGGACCATCACCCCTCCACTTT,CASSQEGSTGGPSPLHF
once,.,TRBV6-5,TRBJ1-1,14,TGTGCCAGCCGGTTACACAGTTCGAACACTGAAGCTTTCTTT,CASRLHSSNTEAFF
.,TRBD2,TRBV19,TRBJ2-4,14,TGTGCCAGTAGTTCTGCCGGGGGGTTGGACATTCAGTACTTC,CASSSAGGLDIQYF
.,TRBD2,TRBV7-9,TRBJ2-5,17,TGTGCCAGCAGCTTAAGGACTAGCGGCTCGAGGCAAGAGACCCAGTACTTC,CASSLRTSGSRQETQYF
.,TRBD1,TRBV6-5,TRBJ1-6,15,TGTGCCAGCAGCCGGACAGGACCTAAGGGTTCACCCCTCCACTTT,CASSRTGPKGSPLHF
.,.,TRBV7-6,TRBJ2-7,14,TGTGCCAGCAGCTTAGCTTCGGGCTCCTACGAGCAGTACTTC,CASSLASGSYEQYF
.,TRBD2,TRBV11-2,TRBJ2-7,15,TGTGCCAGCAGCTCACCGGGACTAGCGCTCTACGAGCAGTACTTC,CASSSPGLALYEQYF
.,.,TRBV5-1,TRBJ2-7,13,TGCGCCAGCAGCATAGACATTTCCTACGAGCAGTACTTC,CASSIDISYEQYF
.,.,TRBV30,TRBJ2-1,13,TGTGCCTGCCAATTAAGGGGATCTAGGGAGCAGTTCTTC,CACQLRGSREQFF
few,TRBD1,TRBV30,TRBJ1-5,15,TGTGCCTGGAGTCTTGGGACAGGGCTAAATCAGCCCCAGCATTTT,CAWSLGTGLNQPQHF
.,TRBD1,TRBV30,TRBJ2-1,13,TGTGCCTGGAGGCCGGGACAGTACAATGAGCAGTTCTTC,CAWRPGQYNEQFF
.,.,TRBV30,TRBJ1-2,15,TGTGCCTGGAGTGTACAATCAACAGGGATCTATGGCTACACCTTC,CAWSVQSTGIYGYTF
.,TRBD1,TRBV5-4,TRBJ1-2,15,TGTGCCAGCAGCTCTTCTGGGACAGGGAACTATGGCTACACCTTC,CASSSSGTGNYGYTF
.,TRBD1,TRBV10-3,TRBJ1-6,14,TGTGCCGTCCAACCAGGACAGGGAAGGGTACCCCTCCACTTT,CAVQPGQGRVPLHF
.,.,TRBV5-8,TRBJ2-3,13,TGTGCCAGCAAGTGGCGGGCCACAGATACGCAGTATTTT,CASKWRATDTQYF
once,.,TRBV30,TRBJ2-1,18,TGTGCCTGGAATCGACGCGTCGCGGCGTATTTGACTTACAATGAGCAGTTCTTC,CAWNRRVAAYLTYNEQFF
.,TRBD1,TRBV25-1,TRBJ1-1,15,TGTGCCAGCAGAAATTTGGGACAGGGGGGCACTGAAGCTTTCTTT,CASRNLGQGGTEAFF
.,.,TRBV5-1,TRBJ1-1,15,TGCGCCAGCAGCTTGGGTGCGGGGCCAGGGACTGAAGCTTTCTTT,CASSLGAGPGTEAFF
.,.,TRBV28,TRBJ1-4,14,TGTGCCAGCAGTGGTGGAGGGGTAGACGAAAAACTGTTTTTT,CASSGGGVDEKLFF
.,.,TRBV28,TRBJ2-2,16,TGTGCCAGCAGGACCCCTCGGCAGGGGCTCACCGGGGAGCTGTTTTTT,CASRTPRQGLTGELFF
once,TRBD1,TRBV24-1,TRBJ2-2,17,TGTGCCACCAGTGATACCACCGGGACAGGGAACACCGGGGAGCTGTTTTTT,CATSDTTGTGNTGELFF
.,TRBD2,TRBV27,TRBJ2-2,16,TGTGCCAGCGGATTCATAGCGGGTTCGAACACCGGGGAGCTGTTTTTT,CASGFIAGSNTGELFF
.,TRBD1,TRBV5-1,TRBJ2-5,14,TGCGCCAGCACTTCAGGGCTGACAGGGGAGACCCAGTACTTC,CASTSGLTGETQYF
.,.,TRBV2,TRBJ1-1,13,TGTGCCAGCAGAGCACAGGTAAACACTGAAGCTTTCTTT,CASRAQVNTEAFF
.,TRBD1,TRBV6-6,TRBJ1-4,14,TGTGCCAGCAGTTACAGGGGGCTTGATGAAAAACTGTTTTTT,CASSYRGLDEKLFF
.,.,TRBV4-1,TRBJ1-4,13,TGCGCCAGCAGCCAATGGAGGTTTGAAAAACTGTTTTTT,CASSQWRFEKLFF
.,.,TRBV19,TRBJ1-2,16,TGTGCCAGTAGTACGGCAGGGGCCGTACCCAACTATGGCTACACCTTC,CASSTAGAVPNYGYTF